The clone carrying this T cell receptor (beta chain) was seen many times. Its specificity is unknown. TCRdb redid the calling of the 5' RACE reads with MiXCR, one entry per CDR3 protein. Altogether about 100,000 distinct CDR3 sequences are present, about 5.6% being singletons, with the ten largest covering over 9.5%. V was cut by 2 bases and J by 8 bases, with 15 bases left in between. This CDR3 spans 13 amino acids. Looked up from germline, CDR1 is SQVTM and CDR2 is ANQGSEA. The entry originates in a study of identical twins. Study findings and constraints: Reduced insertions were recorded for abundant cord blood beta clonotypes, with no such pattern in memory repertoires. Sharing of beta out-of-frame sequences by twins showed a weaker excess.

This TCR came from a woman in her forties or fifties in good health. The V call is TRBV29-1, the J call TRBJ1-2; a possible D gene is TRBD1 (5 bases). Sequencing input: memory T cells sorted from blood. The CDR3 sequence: CSVEQGAGLGYTF. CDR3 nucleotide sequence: TGCAGCGTTGAACAGGGTGCCGGTCTCGGCTACACCTTC.